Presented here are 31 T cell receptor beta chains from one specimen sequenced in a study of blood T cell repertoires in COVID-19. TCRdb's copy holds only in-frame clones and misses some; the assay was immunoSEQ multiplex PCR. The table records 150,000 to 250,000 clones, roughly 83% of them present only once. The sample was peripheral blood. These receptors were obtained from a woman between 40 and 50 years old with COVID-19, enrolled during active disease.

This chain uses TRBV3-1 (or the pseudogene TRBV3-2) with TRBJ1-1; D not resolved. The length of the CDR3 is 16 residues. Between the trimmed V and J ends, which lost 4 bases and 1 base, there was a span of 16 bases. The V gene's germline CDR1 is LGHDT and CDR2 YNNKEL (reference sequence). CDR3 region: CASSPTGSIRNTEAFF. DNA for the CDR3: TGTGCCAGCAGCCCAACGGGGTCTATCCGGAACACTGAAGCTTTCTTT.

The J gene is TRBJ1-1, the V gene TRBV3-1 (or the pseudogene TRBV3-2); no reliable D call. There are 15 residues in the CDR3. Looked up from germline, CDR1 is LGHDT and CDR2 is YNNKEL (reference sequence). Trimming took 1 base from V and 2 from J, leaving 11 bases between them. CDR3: CASSQGFGGNTEAFF. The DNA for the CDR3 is TGTGCCAGCAGCCAAGGGTTTGGCGGTAACACTGAAGCTTTCTTT.

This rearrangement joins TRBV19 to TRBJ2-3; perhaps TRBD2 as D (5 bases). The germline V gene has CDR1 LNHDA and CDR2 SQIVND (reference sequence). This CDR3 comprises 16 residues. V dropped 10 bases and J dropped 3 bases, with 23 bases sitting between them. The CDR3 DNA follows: TGTGCCACCCAATCTCCTGCGGCGGGTCAAACAGATACGCAGTATTTT. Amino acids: CATQSPAAGQTDTQYF.

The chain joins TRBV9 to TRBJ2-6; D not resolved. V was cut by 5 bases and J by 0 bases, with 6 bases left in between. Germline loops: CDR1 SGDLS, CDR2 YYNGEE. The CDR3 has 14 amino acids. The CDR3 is CASSTISGANVLTF. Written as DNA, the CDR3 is TGTGCCAGCAGTACAATCTCTGGGGCCAACGTCCTGACTTTC.

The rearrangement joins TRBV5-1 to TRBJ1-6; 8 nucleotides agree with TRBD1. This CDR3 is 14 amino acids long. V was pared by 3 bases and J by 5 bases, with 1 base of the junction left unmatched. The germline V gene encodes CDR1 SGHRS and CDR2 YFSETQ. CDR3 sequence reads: CASSWTGNNSPLHF. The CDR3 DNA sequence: TGCGCCAGCAGCTGGACAGGGAATAATTCACCCCTCCACTTT.

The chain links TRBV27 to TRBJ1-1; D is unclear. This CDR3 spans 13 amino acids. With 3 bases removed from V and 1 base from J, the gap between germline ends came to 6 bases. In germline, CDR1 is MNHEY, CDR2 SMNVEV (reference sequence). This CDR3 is CASSLFRNTEAFF. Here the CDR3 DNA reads TGTGCCAGCAGTTTGTTCAGGAACACTGAAGCTTTCTTT.

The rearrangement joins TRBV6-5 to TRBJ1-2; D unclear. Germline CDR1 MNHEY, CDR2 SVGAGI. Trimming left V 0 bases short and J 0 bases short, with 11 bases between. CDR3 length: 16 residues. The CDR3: CASSYSVAATNYGYTF. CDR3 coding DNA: TGTGCCAGCAGTTACTCGGTGGCGGCTACTAACTATGGCTACACCTTC.

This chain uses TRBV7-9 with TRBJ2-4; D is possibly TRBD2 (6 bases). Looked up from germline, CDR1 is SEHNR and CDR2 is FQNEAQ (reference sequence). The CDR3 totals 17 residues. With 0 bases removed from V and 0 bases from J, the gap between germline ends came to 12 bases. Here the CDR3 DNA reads TGTGCCAGCAGCTTAGCGTGGGAGGCCCTAGCCAAAAACATTCAGTACTTC. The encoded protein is CASSLAWEALAKNIQYF. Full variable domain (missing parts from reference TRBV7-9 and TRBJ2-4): DTGVSQNPRHKITKRGQNVTFRCDPISEHNRLYWYRQTLGQGPEFLTYFQNEAQLEKSRLLSDRFSAERPKGSFSTLEIQRTEQGDSAMYLCASSLAWEALAKNIQYFGAGTRLSVL.

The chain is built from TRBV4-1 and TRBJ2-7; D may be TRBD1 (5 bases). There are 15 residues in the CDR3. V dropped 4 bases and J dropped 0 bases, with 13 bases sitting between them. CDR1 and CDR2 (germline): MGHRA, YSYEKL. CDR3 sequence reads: CASSLLGHPSYEQYF. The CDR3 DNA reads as TGCGCCAGCAGCCTCCTCGGACACCCCTCCTACGAGCAGTACTTC.

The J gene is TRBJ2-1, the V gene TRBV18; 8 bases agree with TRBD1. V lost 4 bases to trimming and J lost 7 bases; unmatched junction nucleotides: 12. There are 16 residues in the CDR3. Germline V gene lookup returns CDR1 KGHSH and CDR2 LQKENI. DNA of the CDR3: TGTGCCAGCTCACAGAATACCGGGACAGGTGCAAATGAGCAGTTCTTC. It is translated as CASSQNTGTGANEQFF.

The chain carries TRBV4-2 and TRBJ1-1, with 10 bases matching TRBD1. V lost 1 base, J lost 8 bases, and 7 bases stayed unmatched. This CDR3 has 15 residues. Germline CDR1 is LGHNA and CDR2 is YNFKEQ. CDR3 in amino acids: CASSQALGGQGEAFF. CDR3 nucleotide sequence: TGTGCCAGCAGCCAAGCATTAGGGGGACAGGGGGAAGCTTTCTTT.

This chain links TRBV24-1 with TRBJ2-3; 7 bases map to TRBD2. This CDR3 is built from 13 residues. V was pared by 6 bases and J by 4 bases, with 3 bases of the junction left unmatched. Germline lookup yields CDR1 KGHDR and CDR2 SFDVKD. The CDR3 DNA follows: TGTGCCACCAGTTCCGGGGGGTCAGATACGCAGTATTTT. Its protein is CATSSGGSDTQYF.

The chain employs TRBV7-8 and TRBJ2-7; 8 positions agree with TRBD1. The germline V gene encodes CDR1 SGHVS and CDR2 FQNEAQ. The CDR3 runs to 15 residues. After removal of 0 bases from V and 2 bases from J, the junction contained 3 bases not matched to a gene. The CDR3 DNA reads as TGTGCCAGCAGCTTAGCCCAGGACAGGGCCTACGAGCAGTACTTC. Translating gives CASSLAQDRAYEQYF.

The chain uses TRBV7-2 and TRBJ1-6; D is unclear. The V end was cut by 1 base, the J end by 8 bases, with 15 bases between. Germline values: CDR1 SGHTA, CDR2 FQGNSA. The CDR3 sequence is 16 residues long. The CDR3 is CASSLGRHGFYSPLHF. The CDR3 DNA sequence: TGTGCCAGCAGCTTAGGAAGACATGGGTTCTATTCACCCCTCCACTTT.

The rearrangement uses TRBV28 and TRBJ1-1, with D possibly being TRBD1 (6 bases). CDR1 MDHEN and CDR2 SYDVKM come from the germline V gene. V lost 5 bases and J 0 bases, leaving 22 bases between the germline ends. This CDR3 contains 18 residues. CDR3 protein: CASSQTKAGAYMNTEAFF. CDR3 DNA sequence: TGTGCCAGCAGTCAGACAAAAGCAGGGGCTTATATGAACACTGAAGCTTTCTTT.

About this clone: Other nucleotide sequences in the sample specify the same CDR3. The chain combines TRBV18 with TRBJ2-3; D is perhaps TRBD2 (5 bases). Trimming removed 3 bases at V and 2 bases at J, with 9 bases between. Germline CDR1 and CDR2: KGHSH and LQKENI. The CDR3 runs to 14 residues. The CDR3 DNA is TGTGCCAGCTCACCCCGGAGGAACACAGATACGCAGTATTTT. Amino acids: CASSPRRNTDTQYF.

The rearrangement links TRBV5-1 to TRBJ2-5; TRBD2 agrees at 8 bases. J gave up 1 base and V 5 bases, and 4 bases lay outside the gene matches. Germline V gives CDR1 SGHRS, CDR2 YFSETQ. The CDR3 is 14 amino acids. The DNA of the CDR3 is TGCGCCAGCAGAGCGGGGGTGATCCAAGAGACCCAGTACTTC. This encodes CASRAGVIQETQYF.

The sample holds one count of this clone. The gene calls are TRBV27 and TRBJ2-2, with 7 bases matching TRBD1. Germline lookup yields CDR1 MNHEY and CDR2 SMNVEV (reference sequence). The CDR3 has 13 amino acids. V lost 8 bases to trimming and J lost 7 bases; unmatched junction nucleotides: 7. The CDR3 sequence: CASALRGLGELFF. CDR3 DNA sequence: TGTGCCAGCGCCCTAAGGGGGCTCGGGGAGCTGTTTTTT.

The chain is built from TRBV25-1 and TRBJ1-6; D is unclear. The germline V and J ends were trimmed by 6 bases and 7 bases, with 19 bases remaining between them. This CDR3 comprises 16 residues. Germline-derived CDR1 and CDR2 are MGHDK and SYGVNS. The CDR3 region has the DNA TGTGCCAGCAGCGGGCTATTCGGGGAGATGAATTCACCCCTCCACTTT. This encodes CASSGLFGEMNSPLHF.

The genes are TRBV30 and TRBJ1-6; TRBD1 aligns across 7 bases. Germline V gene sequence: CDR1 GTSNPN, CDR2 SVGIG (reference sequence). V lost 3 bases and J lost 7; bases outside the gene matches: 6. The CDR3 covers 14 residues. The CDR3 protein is CAWSNDRVNSPLHF. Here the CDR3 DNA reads TGTGCCTGGAGCAATGACAGGGTAAATTCACCCCTCCACTTT.

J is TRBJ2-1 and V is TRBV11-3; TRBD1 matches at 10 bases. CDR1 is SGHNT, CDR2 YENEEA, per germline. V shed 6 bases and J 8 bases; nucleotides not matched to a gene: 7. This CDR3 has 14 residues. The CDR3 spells CASSGLDRGHEQFF. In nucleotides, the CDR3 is TGTGCCAGCAGTGGGCTCGACAGGGGGCATGAGCAGTTCTTC.

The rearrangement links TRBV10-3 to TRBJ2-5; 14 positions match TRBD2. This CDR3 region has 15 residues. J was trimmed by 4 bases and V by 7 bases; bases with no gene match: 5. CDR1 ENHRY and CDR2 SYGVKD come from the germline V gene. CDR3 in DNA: TGTGCCATCAAGACTAGCGGGAGGGAAGGAGAGACCCAGTACTTC. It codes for CAIKTSGREGETQYF.

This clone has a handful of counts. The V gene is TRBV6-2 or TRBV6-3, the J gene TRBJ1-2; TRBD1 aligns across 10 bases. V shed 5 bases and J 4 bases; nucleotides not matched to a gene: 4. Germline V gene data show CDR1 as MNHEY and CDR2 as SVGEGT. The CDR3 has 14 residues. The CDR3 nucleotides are TGTGCCAGCAGTCCCGGGACAGGGGTCTATGGCTACACCTTC. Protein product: CASSPGTGVYGYTF.

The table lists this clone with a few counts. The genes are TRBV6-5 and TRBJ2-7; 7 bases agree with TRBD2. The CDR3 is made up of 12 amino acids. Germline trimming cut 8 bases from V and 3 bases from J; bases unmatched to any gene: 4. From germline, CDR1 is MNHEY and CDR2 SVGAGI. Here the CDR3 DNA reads TGTGCCAGCTCTAGCGGCCTCTACGAGCAGTACTTC. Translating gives CASSSGLYEQYF.

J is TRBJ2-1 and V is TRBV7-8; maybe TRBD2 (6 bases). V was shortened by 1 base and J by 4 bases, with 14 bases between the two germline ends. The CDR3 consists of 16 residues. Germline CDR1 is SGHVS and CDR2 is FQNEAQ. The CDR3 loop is CASSLVALGGYNEQFF. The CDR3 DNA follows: TGTGCCAGCAGCTTAGTTGCCCTGGGAGGTTACAATGAGCAGTTCTTC.

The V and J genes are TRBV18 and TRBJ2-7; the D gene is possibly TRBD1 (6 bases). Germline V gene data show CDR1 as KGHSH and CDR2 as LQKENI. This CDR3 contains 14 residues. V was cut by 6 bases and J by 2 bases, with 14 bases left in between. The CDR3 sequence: CASSKGTLAYEQYF. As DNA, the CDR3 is TGTGCCAGCTCCAAAGGGACATTAGCCTACGAGCAGTACTTC.

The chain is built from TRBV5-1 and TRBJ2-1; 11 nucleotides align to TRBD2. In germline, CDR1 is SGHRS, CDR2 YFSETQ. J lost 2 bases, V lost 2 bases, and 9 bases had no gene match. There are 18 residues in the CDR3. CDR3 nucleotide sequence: TGCGCCAGCAGCTTCGGACTAGCGGGCCCTAACCCCTACAATGAGCAGTTCTTC. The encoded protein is CASSFGLAGPNPYNEQFF.

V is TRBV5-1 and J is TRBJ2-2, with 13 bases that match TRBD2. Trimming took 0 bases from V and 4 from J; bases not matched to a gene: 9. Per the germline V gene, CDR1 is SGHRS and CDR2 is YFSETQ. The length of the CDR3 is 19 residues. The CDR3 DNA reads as TGCGCCAGCAGCTTGGGGGCCGGACTAGCGGGAGCCGGCACCGGGGAGCTGTTTTTT. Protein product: CASSLGAGLAGAGTGELFF.

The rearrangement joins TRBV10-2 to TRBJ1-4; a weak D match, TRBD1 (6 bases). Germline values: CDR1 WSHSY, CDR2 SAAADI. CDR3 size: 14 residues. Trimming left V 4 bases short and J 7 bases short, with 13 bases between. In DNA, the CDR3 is TGCGCCAGCAGTGTAGGGGGGGCAGCTGAAAAACTGTTTTTT. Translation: CASSVGGAAEKLFF.

The CDR3 DNA reads TGTGCTAGTGGTTTTAGCACCGGGGAGCTGTTTTTT. Its protein is CASGFSTGELFF. The chain couples TRBV12-5 to TRBJ2-2; D gene ambiguous. The germline V gene encodes CDR1 LGHNT and CDR2 FRNRAP. Trimming left V 3 bases short and J 4 bases short, with 3 bases between. This CDR3 is 12 amino acids long.

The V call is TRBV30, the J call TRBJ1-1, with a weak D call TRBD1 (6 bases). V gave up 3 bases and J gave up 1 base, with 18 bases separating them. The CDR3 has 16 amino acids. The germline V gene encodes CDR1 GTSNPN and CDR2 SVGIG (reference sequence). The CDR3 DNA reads TGTGCCTGGAGCTACCGGCGGGGGGGGCCGAACACTGAAGCTTTCTTT. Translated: CAWSYRRGGPNTEAFF.